Listed here are 12 T cell receptor beta chains from one sample, sequenced in a study of T-cell memory formation after mild COVID-19. TCRdb reanalysed the 5' RACE reads using MiXCR and keeps one entry per CDR3 protein. The data show a few hundred thousand distinct CDR3 sequences, with about 24% seen just once and around 8.1% held by the top ten. The sequenced sample was PBMCs or a T cell subset sorted from them (not recorded which). The receptors come from an adult woman who had mild COVID-19 (a few samples of this study predate the infection). Cell type and time point are not known.

In its sample, this clonotype was seen a few times. The chain joins TRBV29-1 to TRBJ2-2; D gene uncertain. This CDR3 is built from 12 residues. Between the trimmed V and J ends, which lost 6 bases and 6 bases, there was a span of 11 bases. CDR1 and CDR2 (germline): SQVTM, ANQGSEA. CDR3 nucleotides: TGCAGCGTCAAGGTGACCCCCGGGGAGCTGTTTTTT. Encoded protein: CSVKVTPGELFF.

In this sample, this clonotype turned up once. The J gene is TRBJ2-4, the V gene TRBV20-1; TRBD2 matches at 10 bases. Trimming took 0 bases from V and 5 from J; bases not matched to a gene: 10. The germline V gene encodes CDR1 DFQATT and CDR2 SNEGSKA (reference sequence). The CDR3 contains 17 residues. CDR3 region: CSARDTSGVGWENIQYF. As DNA, the CDR3 is TGCAGTGCTAGAGACACTAGCGGGGTAGGCTGGGAAAACATTCAGTACTTC.

This clonotype was seen more than once but under ten times. The gene calls are TRBV12-5 and TRBJ2-7; D may be TRBD2 (6 bases). V dropped 0 bases and J dropped 6 bases, with 9 bases sitting between them. CDR1 is LGHNT, CDR2 FRNRAP, per germline. This CDR3 comprises 13 residues. CDR3 nucleotides: TGTGCTAGTGGTTTGGTGGAGGGTACCGAGCAGTACTTC. Its protein is CASGLVEGTEQYF.

The table lists this clonotype with a few counts. This rearrangement joins TRBV7-3 to TRBJ2-3; 10 positions agree with TRBD2. Trimming removed 3 bases from V and 6 bases from J; junction bases left unmatched: 9. Germline CDR1 reads SGHTA; CDR2 reads FQGTGA. This CDR3 is 16 amino acids long. The CDR3 region is CASSFSGGPLGDTQYF. CDR3 coding DNA: TGTGCCAGCAGCTTTAGCGGGGGGCCCCTCGGGGATACGCAGTATTTT.

The rearrangement links TRBV2 to TRBJ2-1; 9 positions agree with TRBD2. J lost 9 bases, V lost 7 bases, and 10 bases had no gene match. CDR3 length: 14 amino acids. Germline V lookup: CDR1 SNHLY, CDR2 FYNNEI. CDR3 sequence (DNA): TGTGCCAGCAACTTCAGGCGGGAGGGGGGTGAGCAGTTCTTC. Encoded protein: CASNFRREGGEQFF.

This clonotype was recorded once. The V gene is TRBV7-9, the J gene TRBJ2-2, with a possible D match to TRBD1 (6 bases). Germline CDR1 SEHNR, CDR2 FQNEAQ (reference sequence). The V gene lost 1 base and the J gene lost 5 bases, with 14 bases spanning the gap. The CDR3 is 16 amino acids. The CDR3 region is CASSLGQAMRTGELFF. The CDR3 coding sequence is TGTGCCAGCAGCTTAGGACAGGCGATGAGGACCGGGGAGCTGTTTTTT.

This clonotype was found many times. This chain links TRBV12-3 or TRBV12-4 with TRBJ1-5; 9 bases are a match to TRBD1. V gave up 3 bases and J gave up 7 bases; unmatched junction bases: 4. The CDR3 is 14 amino acids. CDR3 amino acids: CASSLGQGRQPQHF. DNA of the CDR3: TGTGCCAGCAGTTTGGGACAGGGAAGGCAGCCCCAGCATTTT.

This clonotype was detected only a few times. The V gene is TRBV4-1, the J gene TRBJ2-1; D unclear. CDR1 and CDR2 (germline): MGHRA, YSYEKL. The V end was cut by 4 bases, the J end by 5 bases, with 9 bases between. This CDR3 spans 13 amino acids. CDR3 coding DNA: TGCGCCAGCAGCCCCCGAACCAACAATGAGCAGTTCTTC. This codes for CASSPRTNNEQFF.

The J gene is TRBJ1-5, the V gene TRBV12-3 or TRBV12-4; D unresolved. V was clipped by 2 bases and J by 5 bases, with 13 bases between them. The CDR3 has 15 amino acids. In nucleotides, the CDR3 is TGTGCCAGCAGTTTATTTGAAACTCCTTATCAGCCCCAGCATTTT. Its protein product is CASSLFETPYQPQHF.

This clonotype has only a few counts. The rearrangement joins TRBV5-1 to TRBJ1-1; D perhaps matches TRBD1 (6 bases). The CDR3 has 16 amino acids. V was clipped by 2 bases and J by 1 base, with 15 bases between them. The V gene's germline CDR1 is SGHRS and CDR2 YFSETQ. CDR3 amino acids: CASSFGGSGTNTEAFF. CDR3 DNA: TGCGCCAGCAGCTTTGGGGGCAGTGGGACGAACACTGAAGCTTTCTTT.

This chain connects TRBV19 to TRBJ1-4; 7 nucleotides agree with TRBD1. Germline CDR1 LNHDA, CDR2 SQIVND (reference sequence). There are 15 residues in the CDR3. The V gene end was trimmed by 5 bases and the J gene end by 8 bases; junction bases not matched to a gene: 11. DNA of the CDR3: TGTGCCAGTAGTGACCGACAGGGAGGATGGGAAAAACTGTTTTTT. The encoded protein is CASSDRQGGWEKLFF.

A few counts support this clonotype. This rearrangement joins TRBV3-1 to TRBJ1-5; 8 bases are a match to TRBD1. Germline trimming cut 4 bases from V and 3 bases from J; bases unmatched to any gene: 5. CDR1 and CDR2 (germline): LGHDT, YNNKEL (reference sequence). CDR3 size: 15 residues. CDR3 protein: CASSPSDRDNQPQHF. CDR3 nucleotides: TGTGCCAGCAGCCCTTCGGACAGGGACAATCAGCCCCAGCATTTT.